This TCR beta chain was recovered during a study of CD8+CD57+ T cells in acquired aplastic anemia (dated by TCRdb to the late 2010s). Turning to the overall study: A mean of around 3 ug of DNA, ranging from roughly 0.19 to 27.4 ug, was extracted from sorted CD4+ and CD8+ cells. CD8+CD57+ expansion was defined as a frequency above the mean frequency observed in healthy subjects.

Flow cytometry had shown CD8+CD57+ cell expansion in the patients selected for sequencing. Every patient had a diagnosis of severe acquired aplastic anemia based on International Study of Aplastic Anemia and Agranulocytosis and Camitta criteria. No patient had received any therapy when blood was sampled. In the study, sorted CD4+ and CD8+ blood T cells from patients with severe aplastic anemia and from healthy subjects underwent deep sequencing of TCR repertoires. In the USA, patient enrollment took place under clinicaltrials.gov protocols 00001620, 01623167, 00001397, 00071045, 00081523 and 00961064. Ficoll-Paque density gradient centrifugation was used to isolate peripheral blood mononuclear cells. Before DNA was extracted, CD4+ and CD8+ T cells were sorted using either FACS or magnetic beads. The germline V gene (reference sequence) provides CDR1 LNHDA and CDR2 SQIVND. Its CDR3 holds 14 amino acids, cysteine through phenylalanine. The kept DNA is CDR3 alone, 42 bases in frame from the first base. Trimming takes 6 bases off V and 7 bases off J; junction bases not matched to a gene: 6.

A word on this clonotype: The antigen it binds to is not known. Base qualities are missing; no much larger clone stands one base away.

Overall study outcomes, separate from this receptor: Nearly 30 CD8+ CDR3 sequences were found in both patients and controls but appeared to be highly expressed in patients and within the immunodominant clones of the patients. Patients and healthy controls showed no significant difference in CD8+ Simpson's diversity (P=0.060).

Genomic DNA served as template for TCR beta VDJ combination and CDR3 sequence profiling. An Illumina HiSeq 2000 was used for TCR repertoire sequencing. The original pipeline was this. Repertoire assessment relied on Simpson's diversity index, CDR3 size and DJ length profiles, and TRBV/TRBJ rearrangement plots. The most abundant DNA sequence in the deep sequencing data was taken as the immunodominant clone. CDR3 amino acid sequences were screened for sharing across subjects and compared with published repertoires and the VDJdb database. TCRdb reworked the public reads: Q25 trimming with fastp, MiXCR clone assembly, productive beta chains retained. Each CDR3 protein appears once, grouped with its most common genes and DNA. The V and J calls here are based on TCRdb, not the publication. The table for this sample lists some 170,000 distinct CDR3 sequences; 40% to 50% of them were counted only once. Approximately 1% of the sample is in the top ten clones.

The V and J segments used are TRBV19 and TRBJ1-6; 7 junctional bases match TRBD1. What was sequenced was sorted CD4+, CD8+, or CD8+CD57+ T cells (not recorded which) from PBMCs. The TCR comes from a human donor with aplastic anemia. The nucleotides are TGTGCCAGTAGGCCCACGACAGGGAATTCACCCCTCCACTTT. Its protein is CASRPTTGNSPLHF.